This is a list of T cell receptor beta chains from one sample in a study of tumor-infiltrating lymphocytes in localized non-small cell lung cancer. The table came from immunoSEQ multiplex PCR; TCRdb's copy has only in-frame clones and leaves some out. Among 11,000 to 15,000 clones listed, roughly four fifths were seen once. The sequenced sample consisted of lung tumor tissue. Receptor source: a human donor with non-small cell lung cancer. Each CDR3 is given with its conserved first and last residue. The D gene is left open where the match is weak. Expanded clones are given a class, and other clones once, few, many or no size at all.

CDR3,DNA,V,D,J,size,length
CALRATQYF,TGTGCCCTCAGGGCGACCCAGTACTTC,TRBV27,NA,TRBJ2-5,NA,9
CASSLSPLRQPQHF,TGTGCCAGCAGCTTATCTCCTCTCCGGCAGCCCCAGCATTTT,TRBV11-2,NA,TRBJ1-5,medium-sized,14
CASSPGTSGTDTQYF,TGTGCCAGCAGTCCCGGGACATCGGGCACAGATACGCAGTATTTT,TRBV2,NA,TRBJ2-3,NA,15
CASSVAFSSYNEQFF,TGTGCCAGCAGCGTGGCCTTCAGCTCCTACAATGAGCAGTTCTTC,TRBV9,NA,TRBJ2-1,NA,15
CASSLTLSGGRTGELFF,TGTGCCAGCAGTCTAACACTTAGCGGGGGACGTACCGGGGAGCTGTTTTTT,TRBV28,TRBD2,TRBJ2-2,NA,17
CASSLQDFYEQYF,TGTGCCAGCAGCTTACAGGATTTCTACGAGCAGTACTTC,TRBV5-5,NA,TRBJ2-7,NA,13
CASSTGQPYMNTEAFF,TGCGCCAGCAGTACGGGACAGCCTTACATGAACACTGAAGCTTTCTTT,TRBV5-1,TRBD1,TRBJ1-1,NA,16
CASSVSRIERGSPLHF,TGTGCCAGCAGTGTTTCCCGAATTGAACGGGGTTCACCCCTCCACTTT,TRBV2,NA,TRBJ1-6,NA,16
CASSPWDSYEQYF,TGTGCCAGCAGCCCTTGGGACAGCTACGAGCAGTACTTC,TRBV14,TRBD1,TRBJ2-7,NA,13
CASSPRLAGLRGDTQYF,TGTGCCAGCTCACCACGACTAGCGGGATTAAGGGGGGATACGCAGTATTTT,TRBV18,TRBD2,TRBJ2-3,NA,17
CASSESLATGELFF,TGCGCCAGCAGTGAGTCTTTGGCTACCGGGGAGCTGTTTTTT,TRBV10-1,NA,TRBJ2-2,NA,14
CATAQGGSGNTIYF,TGTGCCACCGCTCAGGGGGGCTCTGGAAACACCATATATTTT,TRBV10-3,TRBD1,TRBJ1-3,NA,14
CASLRGGSYEQYF,TGTGCCAGCTTAAGGGGTGGGTCCTACGAGCAGTACTTC,TRBV2,NA,TRBJ2-7,NA,13
CASSPGLEGYGYTF,TGTGCCAGCTCACCCGGACTGGAAGGATATGGCTACACCTTC,TRBV18,NA,TRBJ1-2,NA,14
CASRDPDRGGYTF,TGTGCCAGCAGGGATCCCGACAGGGGCGGCTACACCTTC,TRBV2,TRBD1,TRBJ1-2,NA,13
CASHRTGEGETQYF,TGTGCCAGCCATAGGACAGGGGAAGGCGAGACCCAGTACTTC,TRBV2,TRBD1,TRBJ2-5,NA,14
CASKVGGRTYEQYF,TGTGCCAGCAAGGTGGGAGGGCGGACCTACGAGCAGTACTTC,TRBV5-4,TRBD2,TRBJ2-7,few,14
CASSPRTGVNNEQFF,TGTGCCAGCAGCCCCCGGACAGGGGTCAACAATGAGCAGTTCTTC,TRBV9,TRBD1,TRBJ2-1,NA,15
CASKGGTSATYEQYF,TGTGCCAGCAAGGGTGGGACTAGCGCCACCTACGAGCAGTACTTC,TRBV11-1,TRBD2,TRBJ2-7,NA,15
CASSVTGTGEETQYF,TGTGCCAGCAGTGTAACCGGGACAGGGGAAGAGACCCAGTACTTC,TRBV28,TRBD1,TRBJ2-5,NA,15
CASSLTAGGEETQYF,TGTGCCAGCAGCTTAACGGCCGGGGGGGAGGAGACCCAGTACTTC,TRBV7-3,TRBD2,TRBJ2-5,NA,15
CANLPHDRDTGELFF,TGTGCCAACTTACCTCACGACAGGGACACCGGGGAGCTGTTTTTT,TRBV27,TRBD1,TRBJ2-2,NA,15
CASSLTGTTYEQYF,TGTGCCAGCAGCTTAACCGGGACAACCTACGAGCAGTACTTC,TRBV7-2,NA,TRBJ2-7,NA,14
CASSLGTSVTYEQYF,TGTGCCAGCAGTTTAGGGACTAGTGTCACCTACGAGCAGTACTTC,TRBV28,TRBD2,TRBJ2-7,NA,15
CASSRTGYNEQFF,TGTGCCAGCAGTAGAACAGGTTACAATGAGCAGTTCTTC,TRBV27,NA,TRBJ2-1,NA,13
CASSPSGQPQHF,TGTGCCAGCAGCCCCTCCGGTCAGCCCCAGCATTTT,TRBV7-2,NA,TRBJ1-5,NA,12
CASSSSGGRVF,TGTGCCAGTAGTTCTAGCGGGGGCCGGGTCTTC,TRBV19,TRBD2,TRBJ2-7,NA,11
CASSSTSGTYEQYF,TGTGCCAGCAGCTCCACTAGCGGAACCTACGAGCAGTACTTC,TRBV7-9,TRBD2,TRBJ2-7,NA,14
CATSRELTGNYGYTF,TGTGCCACCAGCAGAGAACTTACAGGGAACTATGGCTACACCTTC,TRBV15,NA,TRBJ1-2,NA,15
CASSLVAGDRTGELFF,TGTGCCAGCAGCTTGGTGGCAGGGGATCGAACCGGGGAGCTGTTTTTT,TRBV5-5,NA,TRBJ2-2,NA,16
CASSEGNTYGYTF,TGTGCCAGTAGTGAGGGGAACACCTATGGCTACACCTTC,TRBV19,NA,TRBJ1-2,NA,13
CASSLQEVEAFF,TGTGCCAGCAGCCTCCAAGAAGTTGAAGCTTTCTTT,TRBV5-5,NA,TRBJ1-1,once,12
CASSSDRGRGNTEAFF,TGTGCCAGCAGTTCAGACAGGGGGAGAGGGAACACTGAAGCTTTCTTT,TRBV27,TRBD1,TRBJ1-1,NA,16
CAWSVPDHGTNQPQHF,TGTGCCTGGAGTGTACCTGACCATGGGACCAATCAGCCCCAGCATTTT,TRBV30,NA,TRBJ1-5,NA,16
CASSPLGGRWETQYF,TGTGCCAGCAGCCCGTTGGGGGGGAGATGGGAGACCCAGTACTTC,TRBV7-3,TRBD2,TRBJ2-5,NA,15
CASSPYTGDTQYF,TGTGCCAGCTCACCCTACACCGGAGATACGCAGTATTTT,TRBV18,NA,TRBJ2-3,NA,13
CASSGQGGINSPLHF,TGTGCCAGCAGCGGACAGGGGGGGATTAATTCACCCCTCCACTTT,TRBV7-2,TRBD1,TRBJ1-6,NA,15
CASSYTGTDYEQYF,TGCGCCAGCAGTTATACCGGGACAGATTACGAGCAGTACTTC,TRBV5-1,TRBD1,TRBJ2-7,NA,14
CASSPGANVLTF,TGTGCCAGCAGTCCTGGGGCCAACGTCCTGACTTTC,TRBV6-6,NA,TRBJ2-6,once,12
CASSLRTGSYEQYF,TGTGCCAGCAGCTTACGGACAGGCTCCTACGAGCAGTACTTC,TRBV11-3,TRBD1,TRBJ2-7,NA,14
CATRSTTGKWGDTF,TGTGCCACTAGATCGACGACAGGGAAATGGGGGGACACCTTC,TRBV19,TRBD1,TRBJ1-2,NA,14
CASSQDRTGLNTEAFF,TGTGCCAGCAGCCAAGATCGGACAGGGCTGAACACTGAAGCTTTCTTT,TRBV4-2,TRBD1,TRBJ1-1,NA,16
CASTPVPGQETQYF,TGTGCTAGCACCCCGGTTCCTGGGCAAGAGACCCAGTACTTC,TRBV7-7,NA,TRBJ2-5,NA,14
CASSLGNSGANVLTF,TGTGCCAGCAGCTTGGGGAACTCTGGGGCCAACGTCCTGACTTTC,TRBV5-8,NA,TRBJ2-6,NA,15
CASSQYRDTEAFF,TGCGCCAGCAGCCAATACAGGGACACTGAAGCTTTCTTT,TRBV4-1,NA,TRBJ1-1,NA,13
CASILRRGRSNQPQHF,TGTGCCAGCATCCTTCGGCGAGGGAGGAGCAATCAGCCCCAGCATTTT,TRBV21-1,NA,TRBJ1-5,NA,16
CASTSDRGQPQHF,TGTGCCAGTACCTCAGACAGGGGGCAGCCCCAGCATTTT,TRBV19,TRBD1,TRBJ1-5,NA,13
CASSFRLAGADTQYF,TGTGCCAGCAGCTTTCGGCTAGCGGGGGCAGATACGCAGTATTTT,TRBV11-3,TRBD2,TRBJ2-3,NA,15
CASSLLSRPDTQYF,TGTGCCAGCAGCTTACTCTCGCGGCCGGATACGCAGTATTTT,TRBV7-3,NA,TRBJ2-3,NA,14
CASSLDPSRGDEAFF,TGTGCCAGCAGCTTAGACCCTTCCAGGGGTGATGAAGCTTTCTTT,TRBV7-9,NA,TRBJ1-1,NA,15